Shown below are 23 T cell receptor beta chains from a single sample sequenced in a study of OX40 agonist ivuxolimab in advanced cancers. Sequenced by immunoSEQ multiplex PCR; TCRdb stores in-frame clones only, minus some. The top ten hold around 1.1% of the sample, which has roughly 86,000 clones, 92% seen once. The sequencing here drew on CD4+ or CD8+ T cells sorted from blood, taken in a trial of the OX40 agonist ivuxolimab. These receptors were collected from an adult with an advanced solid tumor such as melanoma, head and neck, liver or kidney cancer.

This sequence joins TRBV7-9 and TRBJ2-3; 7 bases line up with TRBD2. V lost 2 bases, J lost 1 base, and 6 bases stayed unmatched. This CDR3 comprises 16 residues. Germline V CDR1 and CDR2: SEHNR, FQNEAQ (reference sequence). The CDR3 bases are TGTGCCAGCAGCTTACTGTCTAGCGGACGCACAGATACGCAGTATTTT. This gives the protein CASSLLSSGRTDTQYF.

The chain joins TRBV5-1 to TRBJ1-1; D is unresolved. This CDR3 region has 15 residues. The V end was cut by 0 bases, the J end by 0 bases, with 9 bases between. Germline V gene lookup returns CDR1 SGHRS and CDR2 YFSETQ. The CDR3 DNA reads TGCGCCAGCAGCTTGGCCGGAACTCTGAACACTGAAGCTTTCTTT. Residues: CASSLAGTLNTEAFF. The full variable domain, completed using reference TRBV5-1 and TRBJ1-1, is KAGVTQTPRYLIKTRGQQVTLSCSPISGHRSVSWYQQTPGQGLQFLFEYFSETQRNKGNFPGRFSGRQFSNSRSEMNVSTLELGDSALYLCASSLAGTLNTEAFFGQGTRLTVV.

The chain employs TRBV28 and TRBJ2-3, with TRBD2 identical over 9 bases. This CDR3 spans 14 amino acids. Germline V gives CDR1 MDHEN, CDR2 SYDVKM. V was pared by 7 bases and J by 4 bases, with 6 bases of the junction left unmatched. The CDR3 here is CASTAGGLADTQYF. CDR3 nucleotides: TGTGCCAGCACGGCGGGAGGGCTTGCAGATACGCAGTATTTT.

V usage is TRBV25-1 and J usage is TRBJ1-1; D gene unclear. Germline V lookup: CDR1 MGHDK, CDR2 SYGVNS. CDR3 length: 15 residues. Trimming cost V 2 bases and J 0 bases, with 10 bases left between them. The CDR3 loop reads CASSETSLLNTEAFF. CDR3 bases: TGTGCCAGCAGTGAAACCTCCTTGCTGAACACTGAAGCTTTCTTT.

CDR3 nucleotide sequence: TGTGCCAGCTCAACGGGACTAGCGGGAGGGCGCGCCTACAATGAGCAGTTCTTC. This translates into CASSTGLAGGRAYNEQFF. The chain couples TRBV7-8 to TRBJ2-1; the match to TRBD2 covers 16 bases. The V gene end was trimmed by 8 bases and the J gene end by 2 bases; junction bases not matched to a gene: 9. The germline gives CDR1 SGHVS, CDR2 FQNEAQ. The CDR3 has 18 residues.

In regard to this clone: The sample has other DNA sequences that encode this CDR3 too. The chain employs TRBV9 and TRBJ1-2, with unresolved D. The CDR3 is 14 residues long. Germline-derived CDR1 and CDR2 are SGDLS and YYNGEE. The V and J ends lost 4 bases and 2 bases respectively, with 12 bases between them. The CDR3: CASSPARANYGYTF. CDR3 bases: TGTGCCAGCAGCCCCGCCCGCGCCAACTATGGCTACACCTTC. Full variable domain (remainder filled in from reference TRBV9 and TRBJ1-2): DSGVTQTPKHLITATGQRVTLRCSPRSGDLSVYWYQQSLDQGLQFLIQYYNGEERAKGNILERFSAQQFPDLHSELNLSSLELGDSALYFCASSPARANYGYTFGSGTRLTVV.

V is TRBV28 and J is TRBJ2-1; 13 nucleotides line up with TRBD2. Germline V gene data show CDR1 as MDHEN and CDR2 as SYDVKM. Trimming removed 6 bases from V and 7 bases from J; junction bases left unmatched: 3. This CDR3 has 14 residues. CDR3 amino acids: CASRGGLAGNEQFF. Written as DNA, the CDR3 is TGTGCCAGCAGGGGGGGACTAGCGGGAAATGAGCAGTTCTTC.

The chain employs TRBV7-2 and TRBJ1-2, with 7 bases lining up with TRBD1. CDR1 is SGHTA and CDR2 is FQGNSA in the germline V gene. Losses at the gene ends were 5 bases for V and 3 bases for J; bases not matched to a gene: 3. The CDR3 contains 13 residues. CDR3 sequence: CASSPGTDYGYTF. The CDR3, as DNA: TGTGCCAGCAGCCCCGGGACAGACTATGGCTACACCTTC.

The V call is TRBV7-2, the J call TRBJ2-4; D is unclear. The CDR3 is 16 residues long. Germline V CDR1 and CDR2: SGHTA, FQGNSA. V lost 1 base and J 0 bases, leaving 10 bases between the germline ends. The CDR3 DNA reads as TGTGCCAGCAGCTTAGATTCCTCCCTAGCCAAAAACATTCAGTACTTC. Protein sequence: CASSLDSSLAKNIQYF.

This chain uses TRBV6-5 with TRBJ2-3; 7 positions match TRBD2. From germline, CDR1 is MNHEY and CDR2 SVGAGI. This CDR3 is 14 amino acids long. V lost 6 bases, J lost 6 bases, and 9 bases stayed unmatched. Here the CDR3 reads CASSRRLGGDTQYF. The CDR3 DNA reads TGTGCCAGCAGCCGACGGTTGGGGGGGGATACGCAGTATTTT.

The sample holds one count of this clone. The chain combines TRBV14 with TRBJ2-6; possibly TRBD2 for D (6 bases). Germline V CDR1 and CDR2: SGHDN, FVKESK. V lost 5 bases and J lost 0, with 14 bases in between. The CDR3 runs 17 residues. For the CDR3, the DNA is TGTGCCAGCAGCGGTCAGGGACTCATCTCTGGGGCCAACGTCCTGACTTTC. It translates to CASSGQGLISGANVLTF.

The chain is built from TRBV6-6 and TRBJ2-1; TRBD1 agrees at 10 bases. CDR1 and CDR2 (germline): MNHNY, SVGAGI (reference sequence). CDR3 length equals 15 residues. V gave up 5 bases and J gave up 6 bases; unmatched junction bases: 7. CDR3 residues: CASSPGTGAGNEQFF. CDR3 sequence (DNA): TGTGCCAGCAGTCCTGGGACAGGGGCTGGCAATGAGCAGTTCTTC.

The rearrangement uses TRBV6-1 and TRBJ2-3, with a tentative D call TRBD2 (6 bases). The CDR3 loop spans 12 amino acids. V was cut by 8 bases and J by 4 bases, with 10 bases left in between. Germline V gene sequence: CDR1 MNHNS, CDR2 SASEGT. CDR3 in amino acids: CASRPGADTQYF. CDR3 DNA: TGTGCCAGCCGCCCGGGAGCAGATACGCAGTATTTT.

With respect to this clone: This sample includes further DNA sequences coding for the same CDR3. This rearrangement joins TRBV19 to TRBJ2-5; 7 bases align to TRBD2. The CDR3 contains 13 residues. V was clipped by 8 bases and J by 5 bases; unmatched bases: 8. The germline CDR1 and CDR2 sequences are LNHDA and SQIVND (reference sequence). CDR3 nucleotides: TGTGCCAGTGGCTCAGGGAGGGGCGAGACCCAGTACTTC. Its protein is CASGSGRGETQYF.

The chain carries TRBV28 and TRBJ1-2, with D maybe TRBD1 (5 bases). Per the germline V gene, CDR1 is MDHEN and CDR2 is SYDVKM. The CDR3 consists of 12 residues. Trimming took off 7 bases at V and 2 bases at J, with 8 bases between the two ends. The CDR3, as DNA: TGTGCCAGCACAGGGCTAAACTATGGCTACACCTTC. This codes for CASTGLNYGYTF.

V usage is TRBV20-1 and J usage is TRBJ2-7; maybe TRBD1 (5 bases). The V gene's germline CDR1 is DFQATT and CDR2 SNEGSKA (reference sequence). V dropped 2 bases and J dropped 6 bases, with 8 bases sitting between them. This CDR3 region has 11 residues. The CDR3 nucleotides are TGCAGTGCTAGAAAGGGGTCCGAGCAGTACTTC. The encoded protein is CSARKGSEQYF.

The V call is TRBV18, the J call TRBJ2-7; 7 nucleotides match TRBD1. There are 13 residues in the CDR3. Trimming removed 2 bases from V and 7 bases from J; junction bases left unmatched: 5. CDR1 is KGHSH, CDR2 LQKENI, per germline. Written as DNA, the CDR3 is TGTGCCAGCTCACCAATCAGGGGGAGTGAGCAGTACTTC. It translates to CASSPIRGSEQYF.

The V gene is TRBV23-1, the J gene TRBJ2-5; maybe TRBD2 (5 bases). TRBV23-1 carries the ORF label, with uncertain function. The V and J ends lost 2 bases and 9 bases respectively, with 13 bases between them. The CDR3 is made up of 13 amino acids. The CDR3 region has the DNA TGCGCCAGCAGTCAACGGAGGAAGGTGGCCCAGTACTTC. Translation gives CASSQRRKVAQYF.

CDR3: CASSLGTSGNTGELFF. CDR3 nucleotides: TGTGCCAGCAGCTTAGGGACTAGCGGAAACACCGGGGAGCTGTTTTTT. The chain couples TRBV7-9 to TRBJ2-2, with TRBD2 identical over 10 bases. The germline gives CDR1 SEHNR, CDR2 FQNEAQ (reference sequence). V was clipped by 1 base and J by 2 bases; unmatched bases: 1. The CDR3 covers 16 residues.

This sequence joins TRBV27 and TRBJ1-5; D unclear. CDR1 and CDR2 (germline): MNHEY, SMNVEV (reference sequence). Trimming stripped 2 bases from V and 4 bases from J, with 3 bases between. The CDR3 contains 12 residues. The CDR3 coding sequence is TGTGCCAGCAGTTTAATGAATCAGCCCCAGCATTTT. This gives the protein CASSLMNQPQHF.

The chain carries TRBV25-1 and TRBJ2-7; tentatively, D is TRBD1 or TRBD2 (5 bases each). CDR1 and CDR2 from the germline V gene are MGHDK and SYGVNS. V lost 3 bases, J lost 12 bases, and 15 bases lay in between. The CDR3 has 12 amino acids. This chain's CDR3 is CASSEGPFGWYF. The CDR3 DNA is TGTGCCAGCAGTGAGGGACCCTTTGGCTGGTACTTC.

The CDR3 DNA sequence: TGTGCCAGCAGCCCTACAGGGGTAGGGGCCAACGTCCTGACTTTC. It yields the protein CASSPTGVGANVLTF. The genes are TRBV7-3 and TRBJ2-6, with 7 positions matching TRBD1. Germline assignment: CDR1 SGHTA and CDR2 FQGTGA. V trimming: 5 bases; J trimming: 4 bases; junction bases outside the gene matches: 5. This CDR3 region has 15 residues. Variable domain in full (rest from reference TRBV7-3 and TRBJ2-6): GAGVSQTPSNKVTEKGKYVELRCDPISGHTALYWYRQSLGQGPEFLIYFQGTGAADDSGLPNDRFFAVRPEGSVSTLKIQRTERGDSAVYLCASSPTGVGANVLTFGAGSRLTVL.

The chain is built from TRBV29-1 and TRBJ2-7; D perhaps matches TRBD1 (6 bases). Germline V gives CDR1 SQVTM, CDR2 ANQGSEA. The CDR3 is 10 amino acids. V was cut by 7 bases and J by 7 bases, with 11 bases left in between. In DNA form, the CDR3 reads TGCAGCGCCACAGGGCCAGAGCAGTACTTC. Translated, it gives CSATGPEQYF.